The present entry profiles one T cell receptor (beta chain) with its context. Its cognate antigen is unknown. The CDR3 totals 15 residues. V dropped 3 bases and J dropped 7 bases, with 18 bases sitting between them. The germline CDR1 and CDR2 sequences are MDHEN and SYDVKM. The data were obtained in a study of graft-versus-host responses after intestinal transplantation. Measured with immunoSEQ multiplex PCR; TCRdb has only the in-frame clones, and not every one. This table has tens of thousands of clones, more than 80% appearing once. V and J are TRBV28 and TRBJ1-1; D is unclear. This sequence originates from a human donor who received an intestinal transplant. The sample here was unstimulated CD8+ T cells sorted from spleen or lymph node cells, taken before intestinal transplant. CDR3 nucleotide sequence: TGTGCCAGCAGTTTTTTGTCGGAACAGACGAATGAAGCTTTCTTT. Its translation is CASSFLSEQTNEAFF.